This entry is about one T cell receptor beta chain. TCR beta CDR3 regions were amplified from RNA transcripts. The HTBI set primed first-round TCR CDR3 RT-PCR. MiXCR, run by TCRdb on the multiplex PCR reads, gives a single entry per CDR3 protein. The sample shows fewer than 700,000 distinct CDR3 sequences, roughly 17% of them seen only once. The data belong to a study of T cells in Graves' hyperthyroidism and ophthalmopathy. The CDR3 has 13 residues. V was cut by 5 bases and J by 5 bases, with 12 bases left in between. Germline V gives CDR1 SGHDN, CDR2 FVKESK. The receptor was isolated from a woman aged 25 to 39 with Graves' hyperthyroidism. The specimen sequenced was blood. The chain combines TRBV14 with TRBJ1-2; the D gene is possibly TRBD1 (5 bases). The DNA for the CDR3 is TGTGCCAGCAGCGGCAGGGCTACTTATGGCTACACCTTC. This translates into CASSGRATYGYTF. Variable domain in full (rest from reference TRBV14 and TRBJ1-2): EAGVTQFPSHSVIEKGQTVTLRCDPISGHDNLYWYRRVMGKEIKFLLHFVKESKQDESGMPNNRFLAERTGGTYSTLKVQPAELEDSGVYFCASSGRATYGYTFGSGTRLTVV.